The 25 T cell receptor beta chains below were found in one sample sequenced in a study of shared clonotypes between healthy human individuals. Produced via immunoSEQ multiplex PCR; TCRdb's table is partial and in-frame only. This table holds around 2,000,000 clones, 95% found once. Sequenced sample: naive CD4+ T cells sorted from blood. Subset denoted: CD45RA+ positively selected. The receptors shown here come from a man between 18 and 35 years old in good health.

The rearrangement joins TRBV6-5 to TRBJ1-2; 8 nucleotides match TRBD1. With V trimmed by 6 bases and J by 8 bases, 8 bases remained unmatched. The CDR3 extends over 13 amino acids. Looked up from germline, CDR1 is MNHEY and CDR2 is SVGAGI. The DNA for the CDR3 is TGTGCCAGCAGGGCAGGGGGCCAGGGGGGCTACACCTTC. The encoded protein is CASRAGGQGGYTF.

The CDR3 DNA reads TGTGCCAGCAGCGTAGGTTTGGGACGGGAAAAACTGTTTTTT. Translation gives CASSVGLGREKLFF. This rearrangement joins TRBV9 to TRBJ1-4; D perhaps matches TRBD1 (5 bases). The CDR3 has 14 amino acids. Trimming cost V 0 bases and J 8 bases, with 11 bases left between them. Per germline, CDR1 SGDLS and CDR2 YYNGEE.

The chain couples TRBV19 to TRBJ2-4; TRBD1 aligns across 10 bases. Germline V gene data show CDR1 as LNHDA and CDR2 as SQIVND (reference sequence). V trimming: 4 bases; J trimming: 0 bases; junction bases outside the gene matches: 12. The CDR3 is made up of 19 amino acids. CDR3 amino acids: CASSRLDRGSGLAKNIQYF. The CDR3 DNA reads as TGTGCCAGTAGTAGATTGGACAGGGGGTCCGGCTTAGCCAAAAACATTCAGTACTTC.

The rearrangement joins TRBV5-6 to TRBJ2-7, with TRBD2 matching over 7 bases. Germline V CDR1 and CDR2: SGHDT, YYEEEE. The V segment lost 1 base and the J segment 3 bases; nucleotides outside the gene matches: 4. The CDR3 has 14 residues. CDR3 in amino acids: CASSLPGGLYEQYF. The CDR3 DNA is TGTGCCAGCAGCTTGCCGGGAGGTCTCTACGAGCAGTACTTC.

In regard to this clone: Since a much larger clone is just one base distant, this may be a read error. The V and J genes are TRBV7-2 and TRBJ2-7, with 13 bases lining up with TRBD2. The V gene end was trimmed by 5 bases and the J gene end by 4 bases; junction bases not matched to a gene: 2. The CDR3 has 14 residues. The germline CDR1 and CDR2 sequences are SGHTA and FQGNSA. The CDR3 DNA sequence: TGTGCCAGCAGCCGGGGACTAGCGGGGTACGAGCAGTACTTC. This codes for CASSRGLAGYEQYF.

Worth noting for this clone: The identical CDR3 is also encoded by other nucleotide sequences in the sample. This chain connects TRBV9 to TRBJ2-5; no definite D call. This CDR3 is built from 14 residues. The germline gives CDR1 SGDLS, CDR2 YYNGEE. V dropped 0 bases and J dropped 5 bases, with 11 bases sitting between them. The CDR3 DNA is TGTGCCAGCAGCGTAGGGACCCGCCCGGAGACCCAGTACTTC. Translation gives CASSVGTRPETQYF. Drawing the rest from reference TRBV9 and TRBJ2-5, the complete variable domain is DSGVTQTPKHLITATGQRVTLRCSPRSGDLSVYWYQQSLDQGLQFLIQYYNGEERAKGNILERFSAQQFPDLHSELNLSSLELGDSALYFCASSVGTRPETQYFGPGTRLLVL.

The rearrangement links TRBV15 to TRBJ1-5; unclear D gene. There are 19 residues in the CDR3. Trimming took off 0 bases at V and 3 bases at J, with 21 bases between the two ends. Germline-derived CDR1 and CDR2 are LNHNV and YYDKDF (reference sequence). CDR3 residues: CATSRDYPFSALDNQPQHF. CDR3 nucleotide sequence: TGTGCCACCAGCAGAGATTATCCGTTCAGCGCCCTTGACAATCAGCCCCAGCATTTT.

This clone was observed a single time. The chain carries TRBV6-6 and TRBJ1-3; D is undetermined. The CDR3 runs to 14 residues. Germline V lookup: CDR1 MNHNY, CDR2 SVGAGI (reference sequence). Deletions cut 8 bases from V and 0 bases from J, with 11 bases between. The DNA for the CDR3 is TGTGCCAGCGTCAGTGATAGCTCTGGAAACACCATATATTTT. Translated: CASVSDSSGNTIYF.

This rearrangement joins TRBV6-1 to TRBJ1-5; D might be TRBD1 (6 bases). CDR1 is MNHNS and CDR2 is SASEGT in the germline V gene. This CDR3 comprises 15 residues. The V gene lost 4 bases and the J gene lost 0 bases, with 10 bases spanning the gap. The CDR3 spells CASSGQGYSNQPQHF. The CDR3, as DNA: TGTGCCAGCAGTGGGCAGGGGTATAGCAATCAGCCCCAGCATTTT.

This chain joins TRBV5-4 and TRBJ2-5; 7 bases agree with TRBD2. Germline loops: CDR1 SGHNT, CDR2 YYREEE (reference sequence). This CDR3 comprises 15 residues. The ends lost 2 bases at V and 0 bases at J; junction bases unmatched: 4. The CDR3 sequence is CASSLSLANQETQYF. For the CDR3, the DNA is TGTGCCAGCAGCTTATCACTAGCGAACCAAGAGACCCAGTACTTC.

This clone was recorded once. V usage is TRBV4-1 and J usage is TRBJ1-6, with a weak D call TRBD1 (5 bases). Looked up from germline, CDR1 is MGHRA and CDR2 is YSYEKL. Trimming cost V 0 bases and J 4 bases, with 13 bases left between them. This CDR3 is 17 amino acids long. This CDR3 reads CASSQDRGKSYNSPLHF. For the CDR3, the DNA is TGCGCCAGCAGCCAAGATAGGGGTAAATCGTATAATTCACCCCTCCACTTT.

This rearrangement joins TRBV30 to TRBJ2-3; D gene unclear. The V gene lost 1 base and the J gene lost 3 bases, with 8 bases spanning the gap. The CDR3 extends over 13 amino acids. Germline CDR1 GTSNPN, CDR2 SVGIG (reference sequence). The CDR3 DNA is TGTGCCTGGAGTGGGGGTACGACAGATACGCAGTATTTT. Amino acid sequence: CAWSGGTTDTQYF. Looking up the rest from reference TRBV30 and TRBJ2-3 gives the full variable domain: SQTIHQWPATLVQPVGSPLSLECTVEGTSNPNLYWYRQAAGRGLQLLFYSVGIGQISSEVPQNLSASRPQDRQFILSSKKLLLSDSGFYLCAWSGGTTDTQYFGPGTRLTVL.

The gene calls are TRBV18 and TRBJ2-5; D remains ambiguous. Trimming stripped 4 bases from V and 4 bases from J, with 10 bases between. CDR1 and CDR2 (germline): KGHSH, LQKENI. The CDR3 has 13 amino acids. In DNA form, the CDR3 reads TGTGCCAGCTCACGGGATTTGAGAGAGACCCAGTACTTC. As protein: CASSRDLRETQYF.

The gene calls are TRBV4-1 and TRBJ1-2; TRBD1 aligns across 10 bases. This CDR3 region has 15 residues. Germline CDR1 MGHRA, CDR2 YSYEKL. V was clipped by 4 bases and J by 3 bases; unmatched bases: 5. Written as DNA, the CDR3 is TGCGCCAGCAGCCGGCCCGGGACAGGGGACTATGGCTACACCTTC. This encodes CASSRPGTGDYGYTF.

The chain couples TRBV11-3 to TRBJ2-3; D is possibly TRBD2 (7 bases). Germline CDR1 SGHNT, CDR2 YENEEA. V lost 1 base and J 2 bases, leaving 10 bases between the germline ends. The CDR3 is 15 residues long. The DNA for the CDR3 is TGTGCCAGCAGCTTAGTGGCGGGGGCCACAGATACGCAGTATTTT. Protein sequence: CASSLVAGATDTQYF.

The chain combines TRBV7-8 with TRBJ2-1, with 9 bases matching TRBD2. Germline-derived CDR1 and CDR2 are SGHVS and FQNEAQ. This CDR3 comprises 15 residues. Trimming at V came to 2 bases and at J to 8 bases, leaving 7 bases not matched to a gene. The CDR3 spells CASSLHLQREDEQFF. The CDR3 coding sequence is TGTGCCAGCAGCTTACACCTCCAGCGGGAGGATGAGCAGTTCTTC.

This rearrangement joins TRBV7-2 to TRBJ1-3; D remains unclear. V lost 0 bases and J lost 4, with 13 bases in between. This CDR3 contains 16 residues. Germline V gene sequence: CDR1 SGHTA, CDR2 FQGNSA. The CDR3 here is CASSLAVVRTGNTIYF. The DNA of the CDR3 is TGTGCCAGCAGCTTAGCAGTAGTCAGGACCGGAAACACCATATATTTT.

This chain uses TRBV11-2 with TRBJ1-5; D is uncertain. The CDR3 runs to 14 residues. Looked up from germline, CDR1 is SGHAT and CDR2 is FQNNGV. V lost 0 bases to trimming and J lost 5 bases, with 8 bases between them. CDR3 DNA sequence: TGTGCCAGCAGCTTAGATGGCAGTTATCAGCCCCAGCATTTT. This sequence encodes CASSLDGSYQPQHF.

This rearrangement joins TRBV28 to TRBJ2-5; D possibly uses TRBD1 or TRBD2 (5 bases each). The CDR3 consists of 15 residues. Trimming left V 1 base short and J 5 bases short, with 14 bases between. Germline V lookup: CDR1 MDHEN, CDR2 SYDVKM. The CDR3 loop is CASSLYGGHGETQYF. CDR3 coding DNA: TGTGCCAGCAGTTTATATGGGGGTCATGGGGAGACCCAGTACTTC. The complete variable domain, with remaining parts taken from reference TRBV28 and TRBJ2-5, reads DVKVTQSSRYLVKRTGEKVFLECVQDMDHENMFWYRQDPGLGLRLIYFSYDVKMKEKGDIPEGYSVSREKKERFSLILESASTNQTSMYLCASSLYGGHGETQYFGPGTRLLVL.

This chain uses TRBV5-1 with TRBJ1-6, with D possibly being TRBD1 (5 bases). CDR1 and CDR2 (germline): SGHRS, YFSETQ. The V and J ends lost 6 bases and 9 bases respectively, with 16 bases between them. This CDR3 has 14 residues. CDR3 nucleotide sequence: TGCGCCAGCACCCCCTCGGGCGGGGGTTCACCCCTCCACTTT. It encodes CASTPSGGGSPLHF.

V is TRBV7-2 and J is TRBJ1-4; a possible D gene is TRBD1 (6 bases). The CDR3 covers 17 residues. V was shortened by 2 bases and J by 7 bases, with 20 bases between the two germline ends. CDR1 SGHTA and CDR2 FQGNSA come from the germline V gene. In nucleotides, the CDR3 is TGTGCCAGCAGCTTATCCCCCCCAGGGGTCTTGCCTGAAAAACTGTTTTTT. Encoded protein: CASSLSPPGVLPEKLFF. The whole variable domain, filled in from reference TRBV7-2 and TRBJ1-4, reads GAGVSQSPSNKVTEKGKDVELRCDPISGHTALYWYRQSLGQGLEFLIYFQGNSAPDKSGLPSDRFSAERTGGSVSTLTIQRTQQEDSAVYLCASSLSPPGVLPEKLFFGSGTQLSVL.

The V gene is TRBV19, the J gene TRBJ2-5, with 7 positions matching TRBD1. V shed 5 bases, J shed 5 bases, and the junction held 11 bases outside the gene matches. CDR3 length: 15 residues. Germline values: CDR1 LNHDA, CDR2 SQIVND (reference sequence). In DNA, the CDR3 is TGTGCCAGTAGTGCATCGACAGGGTGGGTCGAGACCCAGTACTTC. Protein sequence: CASSASTGWVETQYF.

The V and J genes are TRBV7-6 and TRBJ1-6; maybe TRBD1 (6 bases). This CDR3 region has 14 residues. Trimming took 5 bases from V and 5 from J, leaving 10 bases between them. Germline CDR1 and CDR2: SGHVS and FNYEAQ. The CDR3 region is CASSHRDDNSPLHF. CDR3 in DNA: TGTGCCAGCAGCCACAGGGACGATAATTCACCCCTCCACTTT.

This chain links TRBV6-6 with TRBJ2-7; a possible D gene is TRBD1 (6 bases). Trimming removed 2 bases at V and 3 bases at J, with 17 bases between. This CDR3 spans 16 amino acids. CDR1 and CDR2 from the germline V gene are MNHNY and SVGAGI (reference sequence). In DNA, the CDR3 is TGTGCCAGCAGTTACCAGAGACAGGACAAACTCTACGAGCAGTACTTC. Amino acid sequence: CASSYQRQDKLYEQYF.

The chain combines TRBV10-2 with TRBJ2-1; 8 bases match TRBD1. Germline trimming cut 7 bases from V and 4 bases from J; bases unmatched to any gene: 9. Germline CDR1 reads WSHSY; CDR2 reads SAAADI. This CDR3 has 15 amino acids. CDR3 protein: CASTERQGLYNEQFF. CDR3 in DNA: TGCGCCAGCACCGAAAGACAGGGGCTGTACAATGAGCAGTTCTTC.